The 6 T cell receptor beta chains presented below share a single source sample, sequenced in a study of blood T cell repertoires in COVID-19. Only in-frame clones appear in the TCRdb table, and some are missing; sequencing was by immunoSEQ multiplex PCR. The data contain 240,000 or so clones, about 82% of them singletons. The sample comprised peripheral blood. These receptors all come from a man older than 75 with acute or convalescent COVID-19.

This clone was counted only a few times. This chain uses TRBV6-6 with TRBJ1-4, with D uncertain. The V and J ends lost 7 bases and 0 bases respectively, with 9 bases between them. This CDR3 is 14 amino acids long. Germline CDR1 MNHNY, CDR2 SVGAGI (reference sequence). The CDR3 reads CASTRRATNEKLFF. CDR3 nucleotide sequence: TGTGCCAGCACCAGGAGGGCAACTAATGAAAAACTGTTTTTT.

The rearrangement links TRBV6-4 to TRBJ2-2; the match to TRBD2 covers 10 bases. With 2 bases clipped from V and 7 bases from J, the junction kept 4 bases outside the gene matches. CDR1 is MRHNA and CDR2 is SNTAGT in the germline V gene. The CDR3 totals 15 residues. CDR3 residues: CASSDRGLAVGELFF. CDR3 DNA: TGTGCCAGCAGTGACCGAGGACTAGCGGTCGGGGAGCTGTTTTTT.

This chain uses TRBV7-9 with TRBJ1-2; maybe TRBD1 (6 bases). The germline V gene encodes CDR1 SEHNR and CDR2 FQNEAQ (reference sequence). V lost 5 bases and J 5 bases, leaving 18 bases between the germline ends. The CDR3 contains 15 residues. For the CDR3, the DNA is TGTGCCAGCAGCCCCGGCGGGGGGGCAAGGTATGGCTACACCTTC. Translating it yields CASSPGGGARYGYTF.

The genes are TRBV7-2 and TRBJ2-5; no clear D. Deletions cut 3 bases from V and 2 bases from J, with 13 bases between. The CDR3 totals 15 residues. Germline CDR1 and CDR2: SGHTA and FQGNSA. The CDR3 region is CASSFSPETQETQYF. The DNA for the CDR3 is TGTGCCAGCAGCTTTAGTCCCGAGACTCAAGAGACCCAGTACTTC.

The chain links TRBV6-5 to TRBJ2-2, with TRBD1 as a possible D gene (5 bases). This CDR3 comprises 15 residues. V was cut by 2 bases and J by 1 base, with 8 bases left in between. CDR1 is MNHEY and CDR2 is SVGAGI in the germline V gene. The CDR3 sequence: CASSYGHVNTGELFF. The CDR3 DNA follows: TGTGCCAGCAGTTACGGACATGTGAACACCGGGGAGCTGTTTTTT.

The rearrangement links TRBV12-3 or TRBV12-4 to TRBJ1-3, with a possible D match to TRBD1 (5 bases). V lost 9 bases and J 1 base, leaving 7 bases between the germline ends. This CDR3 comprises 12 residues. CDR3 coding DNA: TGTGCCAGTGGGACTTCTGGAAACACCATATATTTT. Translation: CASGTSGNTIYF.